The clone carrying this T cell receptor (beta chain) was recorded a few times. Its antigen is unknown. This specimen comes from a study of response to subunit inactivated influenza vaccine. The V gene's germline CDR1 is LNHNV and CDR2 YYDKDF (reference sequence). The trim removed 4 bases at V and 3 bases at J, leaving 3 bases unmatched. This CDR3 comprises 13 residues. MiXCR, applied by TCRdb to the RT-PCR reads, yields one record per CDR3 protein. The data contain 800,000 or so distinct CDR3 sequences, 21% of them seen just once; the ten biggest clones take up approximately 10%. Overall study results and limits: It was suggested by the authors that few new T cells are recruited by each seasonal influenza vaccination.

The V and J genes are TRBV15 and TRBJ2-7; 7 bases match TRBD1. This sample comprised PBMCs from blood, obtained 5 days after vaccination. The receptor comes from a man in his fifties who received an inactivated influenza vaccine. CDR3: CATSIRQGYEQYF. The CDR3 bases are TGTGCCACCAGCATTCGACAGGGCTACGAGCAGTACTTC.